These 16 T cell receptor beta chains were sequenced from one sample in a study of blood T cell repertoires in COVID-19. TCRdb keeps only in-frame clones here, not all; method: immunoSEQ multiplex PCR. The data show more than 90,000 clones, around 85% seen once. The sequencing input was peripheral blood. These receptors were collected from a woman in her seventies with active or convalescent COVID-19.

The CDR3 is CASSRGQARRNEKLFF. In DNA, the CDR3 is TGTGCCAGCAGCCGGGGACAGGCCCGACGGAATGAAAAACTGTTTTTT. This rearrangement joins TRBV7-9 to TRBJ1-4; the match to TRBD1 covers 8 bases. V trimming: 5 bases; J trimming: 5 bases; junction bases outside the gene matches: 10. CDR3 length: 16 amino acids. CDR1 and CDR2 (germline): SEHNR, FQNEAQ (reference sequence).

The V call is TRBV28, the J call TRBJ2-7, with 7 bases matching TRBD1. CDR3 length: 15 residues. Per germline, CDR1 MDHEN and CDR2 SYDVKM. Germline trimming cut 4 bases from V and 2 bases from J; bases unmatched to any gene: 8. This CDR3 reads CASSSPTGQTYEQYF. The CDR3 DNA reads as TGTGCCAGCAGTTCCCCGACGGGACAGACCTACGAGCAGTACTTC.

The DNA for the CDR3 is TGTGCCAGCAGCACCTCGCCGAGGGATATCTATGGCTACACCTTC. Translation: CASSTSPRDIYGYTF. The rearrangement uses TRBV11-2 and TRBJ1-2; D gene unclear. Trimming stripped 5 bases from V and 4 bases from J, with 17 bases between. Germline CDR1 and CDR2: SGHAT and FQNNGV. The CDR3 runs to 15 residues.

This chain connects TRBV9 to TRBJ2-7; TRBD1 aligns across 10 bases. Germline CDR1 reads SGDLS; CDR2 reads YYNGEE. J gave up 1 base and V 3 bases, and 4 bases lay outside the gene matches. CDR3 length: 15 residues. The CDR3 loop is CASSEGTGESYEQYF. CDR3 DNA sequence: TGTGCCAGCAGCGAGGGGACAGGGGAATCCTACGAGCAGTACTTC.

The chain joins TRBV6-5 to TRBJ2-7; 12 bases agree with TRBD2. Trimming at V came to 6 bases and at J to 4 bases, leaving 4 bases not matched to a gene. CDR1 is MNHEY, CDR2 SVGAGI, per germline. This CDR3 has 14 residues. CDR3 nucleotides: TGTGCCAGCAGGAAACTAGCGGGAGGTTACGAGCAGTACTTC. Translation: CASRKLAGGYEQYF.

The rearrangement joins TRBV7-9 to TRBJ2-3, with unresolved D. The CDR3 has 14 amino acids. In germline, CDR1 is SEHNR, CDR2 FQNEAQ (reference sequence). V lost 1 base, J lost 0 bases, and 5 bases lay in between. CDR3 region: CASSLGLSTDTQYF. The CDR3 DNA reads TGTGCCAGCAGCTTAGGACTTAGCACAGATACGCAGTATTTT.

This clone was picked up a small number of times. The V gene is TRBV5-4, the J gene TRBJ1-2, with 9 nucleotides matching TRBD1. Germline-derived CDR1 and CDR2 are SGHNT and YYREEE (reference sequence). The CDR3 has 14 residues. Unmatched junction bases numbered 6, after V lost 2 bases and J lost 7 bases. This CDR3 reads CASSLNRDRVGYTF. CDR3 DNA sequence: TGTGCCAGCAGCTTAAACCGGGACAGGGTTGGCTACACCTTC.

The chain joins TRBV5-5 to TRBJ2-3, with 9 bases fitting TRBD2. The ends lost 9 bases at V and 0 bases at J; junction bases unmatched: 8. The CDR3 runs 15 residues. Germline CDR1 SGHKS, CDR2 YYEKEE (reference sequence). CDR3 sequence reads: CATPGLAGSTDTQYF. The CDR3, as DNA: TGTGCCACCCCGGGGCTAGCGGGAAGCACAGATACGCAGTATTTT.

This chain joins TRBV3-1 (or the pseudogene TRBV3-2) and TRBJ1-4, with TRBD1 matching over 7 bases. This CDR3 has 14 residues. Per the germline V gene, CDR1 is LGHDT and CDR2 is YNNKEL (reference sequence). With V trimmed by 1 base and J by 7 bases, 3 bases remained unmatched. CDR3 nucleotides: TGTGCCAGCAGCCAAGGGACAGGTGGTGAAAAACTGTTTTTT. Amino acids: CASSQGTGGEKLFF.

In its sample, this clone was seen a few times. CDR3 coding DNA: TGTGCCAGCAGCCCTAGCGGGAGGAGAACAGATACGCAGTATTTT. The encoded protein is CASSPSGRRTDTQYF. V gene TRBV2 combines with J gene TRBJ2-3, with 11 bases lining up with TRBD2. Germline CDR1 reads SNHLY; CDR2 reads FYNNEI. Germline trimming cut 6 bases from V and 3 bases from J; bases unmatched to any gene: 5. This CDR3 spans 15 amino acids.

This rearrangement joins TRBV24-1 to TRBJ2-7; D is perhaps TRBD2 (5 bases). The germline V and J ends were trimmed by 0 bases and 4 bases, with 21 bases remaining between them. The CDR3 totals 18 residues. The germline CDR1 and CDR2 sequences are KGHDR and SFDVKD. The CDR3 reads CATSDLEGCPPPTYEQYF. The CDR3 region has the DNA TGTGCCACCAGTGATTTGGAGGGCTGCCCCCCACCTACTTACGAGCAGTACTTC.

To note about this clone: Other DNA sequences within the sample encode an identical CDR3. The chain employs TRBV3-1 (or the pseudogene TRBV3-2) and TRBJ1-5; D is unresolved. V lost 3 bases and J lost 2, with 8 bases in between. The germline gives CDR1 LGHDT, CDR2 YNNKEL (reference sequence). The CDR3 spans 14 residues. CDR3 nucleotides: TGTGCCAGCAGCCAGGGGAGGGGCAATCAGCCCCAGCATTTT. It yields the protein CASSQGRGNQPQHF.

The chain couples TRBV4-2 to TRBJ2-1, with 7 bases matching TRBD2. This CDR3 region has 16 residues. The germline CDR1 and CDR2 sequences are LGHNA and YNFKEQ. With 2 bases clipped from V and 7 bases from J, the junction kept 11 bases outside the gene matches. The CDR3 DNA is TGTGCCAGCAGCCAAAGCGGGGCTGACGGGGGTAATGAGCAGTTCTTC. Translation: CASSQSGADGGNEQFF.

The chain joins TRBV27 to TRBJ1-2; 7 bases line up with TRBD1. The CDR3 consists of 14 residues. The germline V gene encodes CDR1 MNHEY and CDR2 SMNVEV (reference sequence). V shed 4 bases and J 8 bases; nucleotides not matched to a gene: 10. The CDR3 protein is CASSSADRAGGYTF. In DNA form, the CDR3 reads TGTGCCAGCAGTTCCGCAGACAGGGCGGGAGGCTACACCTTC.

J is TRBJ1-3 and V is TRBV30; D perhaps matches TRBD1 (6 bases). The CDR3 loop spans 13 amino acids. From germline, CDR1 is GTSNPN and CDR2 SVGIG (reference sequence). The V and J ends lost 6 bases and 4 bases respectively, with 13 bases between them. CDR3 loop: CACLQGVGNTIYF. CDR3 nucleotide sequence: TGTGCCTGCCTACAGGGAGTGGGAAACACCATATATTTT.

This chain connects TRBV10-2 to TRBJ2-5; unclear D gene. This CDR3 is 11 amino acids long. The germline V gene encodes CDR1 WSHSY and CDR2 SAAADI. The germline V and J ends were trimmed by 5 bases and 3 bases, with 4 bases remaining between them. The CDR3 sequence: CASSQKETQYF. The CDR3 DNA reads as TGCGCCAGCAGTCAAAAAGAGACCCAGTACTTC.